One and the same sample provided the 5 T cell receptor beta chains below, sequenced in a study of T cells in women clearing cervical HPV infection (dated by TCRdb to the late 2010s). Receptors were amplified or captured by the immunoSEQ multiplex PCR assay. As stored in TCRdb, this immuneACCESS dataset retains in-frame rearrangements with V and J assigned. A fraction of the clones does not appear; measured against another copy, unresolved V genes explain less than half of the discrepancy, and the remainder lacks a known reason. The table held for this sample gives more than 25,000 clones. Clones ranked in the top ten supply around 10% of the sample. The specimen was blood buffy coat. The receptor set was obtained from a woman between 18 and 70 years old with a cervical HPV16 infection that either progressed to CIN3+ or cleared (not recorded which).

A note on this clone: The missing CDR3 end, 3 residues past where the read stops, is filled in from the germline J gene. This sequence joins TRBV18 and TRBJ1-2; TRBD1 might be the D (6 bases). The germline CDR1 and CDR2 sequences are KGHSH and LQKENI. The CDR3 sequence is 13 residues long. Partial CDR3 DNA: TGTGCCAGCTCACCAGGGGGCTACAATGAC. Translated, it gives CASSPGGYND. The entire CDR3 sequence reads CASSPGGYNDYTF.

For this clone: Read data end 3 residues before the CDR3 end; the end is taken from the germline J gene. The rearrangement uses TRBV7-9 and TRBJ2-5; 9 bases line up with TRBD2. Germline V gene data show CDR1 as SEHNR and CDR2 as FQNEAQ (reference sequence). Germline trimming cut 4 bases from V and 1 base from J; bases unmatched to any gene: 1. This CDR3 is built from 14 residues. CDR3 DNA, as far as it was read: TGTGCCAGCAGCTCTAGCGGGATCCAAGAGACC. Protein: CASSSSGIQET. The full CDR3 protein reads CASSSSGIQETQYF.

As regards this clone: The CDR3 goes on 3 residues after the read ends, and that part is filled in from the germline J gene. The chain combines TRBV7-6 with TRBJ2-2, with D perhaps matching TRBD1 (6 bases). CDR3 length: 13 amino acids. CDR1 is SGHVS, CDR2 FNYEAQ, per germline. The germline V and J ends were trimmed by 5 bases and 7 bases, with 11 bases remaining between them. The part of the CDR3 DNA that was read is TGTGCCAGCAGCGCAGGGGAGATCGGGGAG. This codes for CASSAGEIGE. The entire CDR3 sequence reads CASSAGEIGELFF.

As concerns this clone: The read ends 3 residues early relative to the CDR3; the germline J gene fills the gap. The V gene is TRBV30, the J gene TRBJ2-3, with D possibly matching TRBD1 (6 bases). The CDR3 contains 15 residues. V lost 3 bases, J lost 2 bases, and 15 bases lay in between. Germline values: CDR1 GTSNPN, CDR2 SVGIG (reference sequence). Incomplete CDR3 DNA: TGTGCCTGGAGCTGGACAGCCCAATACACAGATACG. It encodes CAWSWTAQYTDT. The entire CDR3 is CAWSWTAQYTDTQYF.

Notes on this clone: The read terminates 3 residues before the CDR3 end, so the remaining end is supplied by the germline J gene. The chain couples TRBV19 to TRBJ1-5; 9 bases are shared with TRBD1. The CDR3 is 17 residues long. The germline gives CDR1 LNHDA, CDR2 SQIVND (reference sequence). With V trimmed by 6 bases and J by 0 bases, 9 bases remained unmatched. Partial CDR3 DNA: TGTGCCAGTAGGGGTGGGACAGGGACTTATAGCAATCAGCCC. It is translated as CASRGGTGTYSNQP. The whole CDR3 reads CASRGGTGTYSNQPQHF. Full variable domain (remainder filled in from reference TRBV19 and TRBJ1-5): DGGITQSPKYLFRKEGQNVTLSCEQNLNHDAMYWYRQDPGQGLRLIYYSQIVNDFQKGDIAEGYSVSREKKESFPLTVTSAQKNPTAFYLCASRGGTGTYSNQPQHFGDGTRLSIL.